The entry that follows covers one T cell receptor beta chain sequence. Its cognate antigen is unknown. Measured with immunoSEQ multiplex PCR; TCRdb has only the in-frame clones, and not every one. The data hold 2 million to 2.5 million clones, with about 90% observed a single time. These data come from a study of shared clonotypes between healthy human individuals. The study's findings and limits: Even with large depth, rarefaction showed that sorted-subset sequencing was incomplete.

The V gene end was trimmed by 7 bases and the J gene end by 4 bases; junction bases not matched to a gene: 6. The CDR3 is made up of 14 amino acids. Germline CDR1 reads LNHDA; CDR2 reads SQIVND (reference sequence). This TCR was sampled from a man between 18 and 29 years old in good health. Some clones in this sample may be carry-over from other donors' samples. Sequencing input: naive CD4+ T cells from PBMCs. Documented subset: CD45RA+ positively selected. V usage is TRBV19 and J usage is TRBJ1-1, with 10 positions matching TRBD1. CDR3 sequence (DNA): TGTGCCAGTACTTCGACAGGGGGCCTCACTGAAGCTTTCTTT. It codes for CASTSTGGLTEAFF.